The rows below give T cell receptor beta chains drawn from one sample of a study of beta chain features in type 1 diabetes. Libraries were prepared by immunoSEQ multiplex PCR; TCRdb keeps only in-frame clonotypes and omits some of them. The data hold hundreds of thousands of clones, with approximately 16% observed a single time. Sequencing used naive CD4+ T cells from blood. All receptors come from a man younger than 35 with type 1 diabetes. Each CDR3 is given with its conserved first and last residue. The order of the fields is clone size, V gene, D gene, J gene, CDR3 protein, CDR3 DNA. A D gene is named only where the DNA matches it firmly. Where a row states a size, it is once, few, many or the class of an expanded clone; other rows omit it.

>NA|TRBV6-6|NA|TRBJ2-7
CASSYSIASHSYEQYF
TGTGCCAGCAGTTACTCGATTGCCAGTCATTCCTACGAGCAGTACTTC
>few|TRBV7-2|NA|TRBJ1-2
CASSLRWQGLGYGYTF
TGTGCCAGCAGCTTACGATGGCAGGGACTAGGCTATGGCTACACCTTC
>few|TRBV9|NA|TRBJ1-2
CASSAGVYGYTF
TGTGCCAGCAGCGCCGGGGTCTATGGCTACACCTTC
>few|TRBV4-2|TRBD1|TRBJ1-1
CAGRQGTDMNTEAFF
TGTGCCGGTCGACAGGGGACTGACATGAACACTGAAGCTTTCTTT
>NA|TRBV7-2|TRBD2|TRBJ2-1
CASSLTSGNYNEQFF
TGTGCCAGCAGCTTGACTAGCGGGAACTACAATGAGCAGTTCTTC
>NA|TRBV18|NA|TRBJ2-7
CASSPRRGRTYEQYF
TGTGCCAGCTCACCACGGAGGGGTCGTACCTACGAGCAGTACTTC
>few|TRBV4-1|NA|TRBJ2-5
CASSQEGRTRETQYF
TGCGCCAGCAGCCAAGAAGGGAGGACCCGGGAGACCCAGTACTTC
>few|TRBV28|NA|TRBJ2-1
CASSLGRSSYNEQFF
TGTGCCAGCAGTTTAGGCCGAAGCTCCTACAATGAGCAGTTCTTC
>few|TRBV28|NA|TRBJ2-7
CASTDKVYEQYF
TGTGCCAGCACAGACAAAGTCTACGAGCAGTACTTC
>once|TRBV30|TRBD2|TRBJ2-2
CAWSEGTSGRPHTGELFF
TGTGCCTGGAGTGAGGGGACTAGCGGGAGACCCCACACCGGGGAGCTGTTTTTT
>NA|TRBV27|NA|TRBJ1-5
CASTYRRKQAQHF
TGTGCCAGCACGTATCGACGAAAGCAGGCCCAGCATTTT
>few|TRBV28|NA|TRBJ2-7
CASSLSRAYEQYF
TGTGCCAGCAGTTTATCCAGGGCCTACGAGCAGTACTTC
>NA|TRBV5-1|TRBD1|TRBJ2-1
CASSLVTGGNYNEQFF
TGCGCCAGCAGCTTGGTAACAGGGGGGAACTACAATGAGCAGTTCTTC
>NA|TRBV7-9|NA|TRBJ1-2
CASRVTGQSYTF
TGTGCCAGCAGGGTCACGGGACAAAGCTACACCTTC
>NA|TRBV7-2|NA|TRBJ2-7
CASSLESQQYF
TGTGCCAGCAGCTTGGAGTCCCAGCAGTACTTC
>few|TRBV7-2|TRBD1|TRBJ1-2
CASSSSRDRVYGYTF
TGTGCCAGCAGCTCGTCCCGGGACAGGGTTTATGGCTACACCTTC
>few|TRBV7-9|TRBD1|TRBJ2-7
CASSTGTDYEQYF
TGTGCCAGCAGCACCGGGACAGACTACGAGCAGTACTTC
>NA|TRBV6-6|NA|TRBJ1-2
CASNPSTGGYTF
TGTGCCAGCAACCCGTCGACCGGGGGCTACACCTTC
>few|TRBV30|NA|TRBJ2-1
CAWGGLGRGEQFF
TGTGCCTGGGGCGGCCTCGGAAGGGGTGAGCAGTTCTTC
>NA|TRBV15|NA|TRBJ1-6
CATGAATYNSPLHF
TGTGCCACCGGGGCAGCTACCTATAATTCACCCCTCCACTTT
>few|TRBV30|TRBD1|TRBJ1-6
CAWTGTGGEPLHF
TGTGCCTGGACCGGGACAGGGGGCGAACCCCTCCACTTT
>NA|TRBV7-2|NA|TRBJ2-3
CASSLLADTQYF
TGTGCCAGCAGCTTACTCGCGGATACGCAGTATTTT
>few|TRBV30|TRBD2|TRBJ2-7
CACPKLAGDYEQYF
TGTGCCTGCCCCAAACTAGCGGGGGACTACGAGCAGTACTTC
>NA|TRBV28|TRBD2|TRBJ2-1
CASSPPRLAGGVWEQFF
TGTGCCAGCAGCCCACCTCGACTAGCGGGAGGAGTGTGGGAGCAGTTCTTC
>few|TRBV19|TRBD1|TRBJ1-2
CASRGTGEGYGYTF
TGTGCCAGTAGGGGGACAGGCGAGGGATATGGCTACACCTTC
>NA|TRBV28|TRBD2|TRBJ2-5
CASSRAGGLQETQYF
TGTGCCAGCAGCCGGGCGGGGGGACTTCAAGAGACCCAGTACTTC
>few|TRBV7-9|NA|TRBJ1-1
CASSPPGGEDTEAFF
TGTGCCAGCAGTCCCCCCGGGGGTGAGGACACTGAAGCTTTCTTT
>NA|TRBV7-2|TRBD1|TRBJ1-5
CASSSTRQGGNQPQHF
TGTGCCAGCAGCTCCACACGACAGGGGGGCAATCAGCCCCAGCATTTT
>few|TRBV30|TRBD1|TRBJ1-5
CAWSQGADQPQHF
TGTGCCTGGAGTCAGGGGGCTGATCAGCCCCAGCATTTT
>NA|TRBV18|NA|TRBJ2-1
CASSPVRGGMAYNEQFF
TGTGCCAGCTCACCCGTCAGAGGGGGAATGGCTTACAATGAGCAGTTCTTC
>NA|TRBV7-2|TRBD2|TRBJ2-5
CASRLAGGQRETQYF
TGTGCCAGCCGACTAGCGGGGGGGCAGAGAGAGACCCAGTACTTC
>few|TRBV7-9|TRBD2|TRBJ2-7
CASSLGMAGANEQYF
TGTGCCAGCAGCTTAGGAATGGCGGGAGCGAACGAGCAGTACTTC
>few|TRBV28|TRBD2|TRBJ2-7
CASSLAGDLPLNEQYF
TGTGCCAGCAGTTTGGCGGGAGATCTCCCCTTGAACGAGCAGTACTTC
>NA|TRBV18|NA|TRBJ2-7
CASSPGLYPYEQYF
TGTGCCAGCTCCCCGGGACTTTACCCCTACGAGCAGTACTTC
>NA|TRBV29-1|NA|TRBJ1-1
CSVQITQGNTEAFF
TGCAGCGTTCAAATTACGCAGGGGAACACTGAAGCTTTCTTT
>few|TRBV29-1|NA|TRBJ1-2
CSASRGGRWEYGYTF
TGCAGCGCTTCGAGGGGGGGCAGGTGGGAGTATGGCTACACCTTC
>few|TRBV30|TRBD2|TRBJ2-1
CAWSARTSGADYNEQFF
TGTGCCTGGAGTGCCCGGACTAGCGGGGCGGATTACAATGAGCAGTTCTTC
>NA|TRBV4-1|NA|TRBJ2-1
CASSQASDSYNEQFF
TGTGCCAGCAGCCAGGCGTCGGACAGCTACAATGAGCAGTTCTTC
>once|TRBV30|TRBD2|TRBJ2-5
CAWSKTSGGAQYF
TGTGCCTGGAGTAAGACTAGCGGGGGGGCCCAGTACTTC
>NA|TRBV6-6|TRBD2|TRBJ2-7
CASSELGRVAYEQYF
TGTGCCAGCAGTGAGCTGGGGAGGGTTGCCTACGAGCAGTACTTC
>few|TRBV28|TRBD1|TRBJ2-7
CASSEGQAYEQYF
TGTGCCAGCAGTGAAGGACAGGCCTACGAGCAGTACTTC
>NA|TRBV7-9|NA|TRBJ2-6
CASSRNLASGANVLTF
TGTGCCAGCAGCCGTAACCTAGCGTCTGGGGCCAACGTCCTGACTTTC
>NA|TRBV4-1|NA|TRBJ2-1
CASSHLAVGVSYNEQFF
TGCGCCAGCAGCCACCTCGCCGTCGGTGTATCCTACAATGAGCAGTTCTTC
>few|TRBV6-5|TRBD2|TRBJ2-7
CASSSATSAGTYEQYF
TGTGCCAGCAGTTCCGCGACTAGCGCTGGGACCTACGAGCAGTACTTC
>NA|TRBV11-2|TRBD1|TRBJ2-7
CASSPLPGQRWVEQYF
TGTGCCAGCAGCCCGCTGCCGGGACAGCGGTGGGTCGAGCAGTACTTC
>NA|TRBV7-2|NA|TRBJ2-6
CASSVIAILSGANVLTF
TGTGCCAGCAGCGTAATAGCGATACTCTCTGGGGCCAACGTCCTGACTTTC
>few|TRBV5-4|TRBD2|TRBJ2-7
CASRSGTSGFYEQYF
TGTGCCAGCAGATCCGGGACTAGCGGGTTTTACGAGCAGTACTTC
>NA|TRBV11-2|NA|TRBJ2-1
CASRSRVHEQFF
TGTGCCAGCAGGTCGAGGGTTCATGAGCAGTTCTTC
>few|TRBV7-9|NA|TRBJ2-3
CASSSRGIDTQYF
TGTGCCAGCAGCTCGCGGGGTATAGATACGCAGTATTTT